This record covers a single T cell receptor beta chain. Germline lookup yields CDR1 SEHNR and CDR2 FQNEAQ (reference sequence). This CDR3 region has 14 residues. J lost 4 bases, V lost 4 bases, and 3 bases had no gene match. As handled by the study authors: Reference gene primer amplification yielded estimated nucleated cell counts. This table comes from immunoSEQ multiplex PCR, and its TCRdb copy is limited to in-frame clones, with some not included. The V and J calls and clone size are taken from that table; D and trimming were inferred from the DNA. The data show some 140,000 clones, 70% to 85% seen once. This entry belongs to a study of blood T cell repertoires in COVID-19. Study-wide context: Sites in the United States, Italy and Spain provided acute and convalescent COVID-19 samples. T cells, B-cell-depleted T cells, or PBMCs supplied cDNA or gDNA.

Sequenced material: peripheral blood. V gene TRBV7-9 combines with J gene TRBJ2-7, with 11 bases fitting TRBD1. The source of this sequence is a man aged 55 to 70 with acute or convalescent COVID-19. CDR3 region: CASSSGTGGYEQYF. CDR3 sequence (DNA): TGTGCCAGCAGCTCCGGGACAGGGGGGTACGAGCAGTACTTC.